The entry below describes one T cell receptor (beta chain). Its antigen is unknown. V was trimmed by 2 bases and J by 2 bases, leaving 7 bases between them. CDR3 length: 14 amino acids. CDR1 SGHTA and CDR2 FQGNSA come from the germline V gene. Separation from the roughly 680-subject first cohort characterized the roughly 130-subject validation cohort, to which the donors belonged. Repertoires were generated with immunoSEQ multiplex PCR, while TCRdb's copy carries only in-frame clones and drops some. The table shows approximately 70,000 clones, with 94% occurring only once. The data originate from a study of cytomegalovirus exposure and HLA in healthy donors. General study points: Whilst most TCR sequences proved rare, a subset of public TCRs occurred across many donors. The study designated roughly 150 TCR beta chains cytomegalovirus-associated.

Specimen: PBMCs. V gene TRBV7-2 combines with J gene TRBJ2-1, with D uncertain. The source is a woman aged 18-29 years in good health and CMV-seronegative. This CDR3 reads CASSLSGAYNEQFF. The CDR3 nucleotides read TGTGCCAGCAGCTTATCAGGCGCCTACAATGAGCAGTTCTTC.